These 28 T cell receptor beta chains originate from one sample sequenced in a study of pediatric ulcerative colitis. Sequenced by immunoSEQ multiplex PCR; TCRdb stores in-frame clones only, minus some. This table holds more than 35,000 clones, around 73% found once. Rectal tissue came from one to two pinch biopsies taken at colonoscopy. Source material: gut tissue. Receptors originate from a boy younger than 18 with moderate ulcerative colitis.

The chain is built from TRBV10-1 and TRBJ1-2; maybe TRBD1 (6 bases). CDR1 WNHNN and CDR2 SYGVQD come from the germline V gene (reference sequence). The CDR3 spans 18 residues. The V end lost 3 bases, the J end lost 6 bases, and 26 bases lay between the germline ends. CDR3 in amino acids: CASSDPMTTGRKSNGYTF. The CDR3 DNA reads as TGCGCCAGCAGTGATCCTATGACTACAGGGCGAAAATCAAATGGCTACACCTTC.

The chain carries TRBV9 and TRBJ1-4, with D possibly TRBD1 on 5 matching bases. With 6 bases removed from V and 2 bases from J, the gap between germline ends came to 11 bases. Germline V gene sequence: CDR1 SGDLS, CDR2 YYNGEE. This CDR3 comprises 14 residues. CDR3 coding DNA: TGTGCCAGCACCCCTTGGGACACTAATGAAAAACTGTTTTTT. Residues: CASTPWDTNEKLFF.

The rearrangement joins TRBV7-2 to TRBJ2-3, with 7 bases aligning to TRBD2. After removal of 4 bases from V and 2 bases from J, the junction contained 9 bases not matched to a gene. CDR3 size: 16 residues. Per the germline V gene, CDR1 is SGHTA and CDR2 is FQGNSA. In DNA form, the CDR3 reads TGTGCCAGCAGCTCCGAACCAGCGGGGAACACAGATACGCAGTATTTT. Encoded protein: CASSSEPAGNTDTQYF.

The CDR3: CASRPPGRGTEAFF. CDR3 sequence (DNA): TGTGCCAGCAGACCCCCAGGCAGAGGCACTGAAGCTTTCTTT. The chain is built from TRBV7-8 and TRBJ1-1, with unresolved D. The CDR3 length is 14 residues. Per the germline V gene, CDR1 is SGHVS and CDR2 is FQNEAQ. V was shortened by 6 bases and J by 4 bases, with 15 bases between the two germline ends.

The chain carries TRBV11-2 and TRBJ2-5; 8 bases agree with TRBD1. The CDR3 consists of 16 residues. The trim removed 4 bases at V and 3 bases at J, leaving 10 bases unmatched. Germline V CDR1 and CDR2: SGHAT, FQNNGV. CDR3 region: CASSYLVGQEKETQYF. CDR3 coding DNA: TGTGCCAGCAGCTACTTAGTGGGACAGGAAAAAGAGACCCAGTACTTC.

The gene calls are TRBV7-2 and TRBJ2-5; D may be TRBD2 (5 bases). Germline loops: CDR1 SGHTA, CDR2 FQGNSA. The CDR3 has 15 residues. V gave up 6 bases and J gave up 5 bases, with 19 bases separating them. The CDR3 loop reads CASRRGNEGFETQYF. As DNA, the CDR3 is TGTGCCAGCAGACGGGGAAACGAGGGTTTTGAGACCCAGTACTTC.

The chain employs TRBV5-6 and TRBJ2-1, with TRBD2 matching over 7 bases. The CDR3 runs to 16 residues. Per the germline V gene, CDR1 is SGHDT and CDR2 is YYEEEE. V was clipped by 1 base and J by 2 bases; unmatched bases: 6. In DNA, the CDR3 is TGTGCCAGCAGCTTGATCCTAGCGGCCACCTACAATGAGCAGTTCTTC. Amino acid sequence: CASSLILAATYNEQFF.

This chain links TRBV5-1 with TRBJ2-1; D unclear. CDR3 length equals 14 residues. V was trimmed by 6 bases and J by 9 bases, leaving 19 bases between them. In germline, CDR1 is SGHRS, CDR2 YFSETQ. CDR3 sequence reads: CASNPSRKVVEQFF. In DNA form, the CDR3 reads TGCGCCAGCAACCCCTCCAGAAAGGTTGTTGAGCAGTTCTTC.

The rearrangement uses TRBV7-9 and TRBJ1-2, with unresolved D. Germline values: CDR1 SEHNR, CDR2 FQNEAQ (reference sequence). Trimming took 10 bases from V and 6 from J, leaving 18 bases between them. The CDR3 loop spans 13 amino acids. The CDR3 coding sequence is TGTGCCACCCCTTTGCGAAAAGCGGATGGCTACACCTTC. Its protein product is CATPLRKADGYTF.

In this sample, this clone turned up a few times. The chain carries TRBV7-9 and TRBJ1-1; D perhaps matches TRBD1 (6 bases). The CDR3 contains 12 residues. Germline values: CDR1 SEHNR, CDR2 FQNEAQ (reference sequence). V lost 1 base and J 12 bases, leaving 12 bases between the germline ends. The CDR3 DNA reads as TGTGCCAGCAGCTTAGAGGGGACACAAACTTTCTTT. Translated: CASSLEGTQTFF. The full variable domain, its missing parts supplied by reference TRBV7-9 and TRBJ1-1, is DTGVSQNPRHKITKRGQNVTFRCDPISEHNRLYWYRQTLGQGPEFLTYFQNEAQLEKSRLLSDRFSAERPKGSFSTLEIQRTEQGDSAMYLCASSLEGTQTFFGQGTRLTVV.

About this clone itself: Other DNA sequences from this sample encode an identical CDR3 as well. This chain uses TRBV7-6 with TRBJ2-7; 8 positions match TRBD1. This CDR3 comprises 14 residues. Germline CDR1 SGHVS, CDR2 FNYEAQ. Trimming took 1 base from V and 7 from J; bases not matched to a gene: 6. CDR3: CASSLGTGSREQYF. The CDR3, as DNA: TGTGCCAGCAGCTTAGGGACAGGGTCGAGAGAGCAGTACTTC.

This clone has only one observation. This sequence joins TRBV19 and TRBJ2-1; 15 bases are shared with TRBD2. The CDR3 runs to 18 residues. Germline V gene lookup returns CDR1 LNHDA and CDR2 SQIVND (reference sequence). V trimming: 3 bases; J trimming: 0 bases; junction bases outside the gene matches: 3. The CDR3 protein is CASSIGLAGGSSYNEQFF. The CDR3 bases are TGTGCCAGTAGTATCGGACTAGCGGGAGGGAGCTCCTACAATGAGCAGTTCTTC.

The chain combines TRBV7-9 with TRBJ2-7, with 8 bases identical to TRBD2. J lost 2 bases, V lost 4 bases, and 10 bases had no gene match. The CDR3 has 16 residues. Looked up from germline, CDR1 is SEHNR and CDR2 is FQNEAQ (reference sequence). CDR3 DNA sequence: TGTGCCAGCAGCTCGGGGGGGCCACCGGGCCCCTACGAGCAGTACTTC. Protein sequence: CASSSGGPPGPYEQYF.

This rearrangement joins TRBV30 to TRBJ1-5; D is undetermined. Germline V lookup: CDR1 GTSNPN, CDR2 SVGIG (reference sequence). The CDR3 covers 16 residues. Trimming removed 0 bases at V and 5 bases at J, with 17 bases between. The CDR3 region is CAWSVYDAGGYQPQHF. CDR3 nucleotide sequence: TGTGCCTGGAGTGTATATGACGCCGGCGGGTATCAGCCCCAGCATTTT.

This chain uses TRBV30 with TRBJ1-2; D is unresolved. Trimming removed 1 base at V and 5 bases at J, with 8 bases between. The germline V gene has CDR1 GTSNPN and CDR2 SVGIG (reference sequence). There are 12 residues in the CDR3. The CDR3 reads CAWSAPIYGYTF. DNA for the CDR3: TGTGCCTGGAGTGCACCGATATATGGCTACACCTTC.

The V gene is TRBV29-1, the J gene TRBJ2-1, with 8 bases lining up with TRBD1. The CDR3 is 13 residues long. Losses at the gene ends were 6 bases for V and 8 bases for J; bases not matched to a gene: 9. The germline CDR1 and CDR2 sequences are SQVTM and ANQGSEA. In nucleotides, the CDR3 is TGCAGCGTAGGACAGGGTTATATCGATGAGCAGTTCTTC. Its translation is CSVGQGYIDEQFF.

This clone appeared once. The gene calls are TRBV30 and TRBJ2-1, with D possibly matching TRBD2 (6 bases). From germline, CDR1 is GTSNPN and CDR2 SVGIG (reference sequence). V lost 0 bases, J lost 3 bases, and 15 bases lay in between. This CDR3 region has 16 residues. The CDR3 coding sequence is TGTGCCTGGAGTGTACTAGGGCTAGCGTACTACAATGAGCAGTTCTTC. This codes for CAWSVLGLAYYNEQFF.

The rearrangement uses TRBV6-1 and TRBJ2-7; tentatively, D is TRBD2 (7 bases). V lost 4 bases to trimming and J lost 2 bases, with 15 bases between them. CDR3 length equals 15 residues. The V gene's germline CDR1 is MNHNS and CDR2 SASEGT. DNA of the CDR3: TGTGCCAGCAGTGGGGGAGGGGGTGGAACCTACGAGCAGTACTTC. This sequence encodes CASSGGGGGTYEQYF.

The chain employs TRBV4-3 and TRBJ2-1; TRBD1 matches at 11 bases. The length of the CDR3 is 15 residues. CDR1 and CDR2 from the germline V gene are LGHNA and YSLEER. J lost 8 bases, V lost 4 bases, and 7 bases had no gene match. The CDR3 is CASSPGTGGLDEQFF. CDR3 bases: TGCGCCAGCAGCCCCGGGACAGGGGGTTTGGATGAGCAGTTCTTC.

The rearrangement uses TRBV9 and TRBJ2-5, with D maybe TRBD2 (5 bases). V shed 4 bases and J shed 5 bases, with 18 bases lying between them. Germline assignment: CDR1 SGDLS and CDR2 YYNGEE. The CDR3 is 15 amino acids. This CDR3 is CASSHAGRGLETQYF. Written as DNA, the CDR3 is TGTGCCAGCAGCCATGCAGGACGGGGATTGGAGACCCAGTACTTC.

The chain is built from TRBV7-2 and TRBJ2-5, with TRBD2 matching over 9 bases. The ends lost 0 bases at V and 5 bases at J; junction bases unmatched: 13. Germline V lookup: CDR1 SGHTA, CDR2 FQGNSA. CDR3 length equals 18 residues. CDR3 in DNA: TGTGCCAGCAGCTTAGCATCGGGCTGGCTAGCGGGGTGGGAGACCCAGTACTTC. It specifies CASSLASGWLAGWETQYF.

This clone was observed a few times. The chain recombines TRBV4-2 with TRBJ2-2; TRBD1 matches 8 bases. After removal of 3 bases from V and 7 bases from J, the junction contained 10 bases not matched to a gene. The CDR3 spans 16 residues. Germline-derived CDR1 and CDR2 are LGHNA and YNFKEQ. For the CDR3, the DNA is TGTGCCAGCAGCCACCGGACAGGGAATGGTGGCGGGGAGCTGTTTTTT. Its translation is CASSHRTGNGGGELFF.

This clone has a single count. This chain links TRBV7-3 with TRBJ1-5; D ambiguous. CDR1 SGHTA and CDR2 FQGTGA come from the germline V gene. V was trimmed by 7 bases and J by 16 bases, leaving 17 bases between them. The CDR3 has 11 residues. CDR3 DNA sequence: TGTGCCAGCACCCCCGACCCGCCGCATCATTTT. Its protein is CASTPDPPHHF.

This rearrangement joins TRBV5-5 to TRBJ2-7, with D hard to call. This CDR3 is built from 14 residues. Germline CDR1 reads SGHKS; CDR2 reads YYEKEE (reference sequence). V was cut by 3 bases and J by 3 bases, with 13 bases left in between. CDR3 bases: TGTGCCAGCAGCTCCCTGGTTGGGGTCTACGAGCAGTACTTC. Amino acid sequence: CASSSLVGVYEQYF.

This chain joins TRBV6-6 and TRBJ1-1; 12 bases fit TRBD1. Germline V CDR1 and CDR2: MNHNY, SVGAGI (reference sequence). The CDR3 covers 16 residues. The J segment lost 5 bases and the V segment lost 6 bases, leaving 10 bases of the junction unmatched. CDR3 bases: TGTGCCAGCAGAGGGGACAGGGGGCCGGGTCGGACTGAAGCTTTCTTT. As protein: CASRGDRGPGRTEAFF.

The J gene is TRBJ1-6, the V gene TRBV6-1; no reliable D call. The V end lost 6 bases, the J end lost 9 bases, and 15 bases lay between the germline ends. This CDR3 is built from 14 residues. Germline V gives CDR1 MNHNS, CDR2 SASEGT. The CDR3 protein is CASRISGVSSPLHF. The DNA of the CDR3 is TGTGCCAGCAGGATATCCGGTGTCAGTTCACCCCTCCACTTT.

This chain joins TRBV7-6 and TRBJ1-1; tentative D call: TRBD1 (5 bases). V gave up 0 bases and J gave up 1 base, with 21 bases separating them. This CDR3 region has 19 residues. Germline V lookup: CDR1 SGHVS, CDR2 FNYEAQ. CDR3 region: CASSLAGSKVGPGNTEAFF. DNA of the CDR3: TGTGCCAGCAGCTTAGCTGGGTCCAAAGTGGGGCCGGGGAACACTGAAGCTTTCTTT.

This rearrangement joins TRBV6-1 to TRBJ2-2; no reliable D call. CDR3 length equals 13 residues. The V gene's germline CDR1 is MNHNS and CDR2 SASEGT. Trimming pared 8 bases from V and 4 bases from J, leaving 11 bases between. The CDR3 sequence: CASPQRLTGELFF. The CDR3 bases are TGTGCCAGCCCCCAACGGCTCACCGGGGAGCTGTTTTTT.